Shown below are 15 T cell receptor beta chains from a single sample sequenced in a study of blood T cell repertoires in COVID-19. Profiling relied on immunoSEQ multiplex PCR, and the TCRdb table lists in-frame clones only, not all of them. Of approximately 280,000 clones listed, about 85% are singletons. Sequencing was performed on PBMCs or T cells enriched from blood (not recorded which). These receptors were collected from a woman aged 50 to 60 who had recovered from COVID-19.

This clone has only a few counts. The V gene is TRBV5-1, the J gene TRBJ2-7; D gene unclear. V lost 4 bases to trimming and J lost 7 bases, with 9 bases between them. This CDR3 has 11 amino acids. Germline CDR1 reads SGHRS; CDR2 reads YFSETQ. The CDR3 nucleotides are TGCGCCAGCAGCCTAATGGAGGAGCAGTACTTC. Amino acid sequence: CASSLMEEQYF.

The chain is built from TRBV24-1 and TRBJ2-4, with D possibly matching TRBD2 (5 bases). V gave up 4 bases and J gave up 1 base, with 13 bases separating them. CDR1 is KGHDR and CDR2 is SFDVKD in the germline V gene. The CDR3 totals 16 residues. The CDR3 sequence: CATSEGGSGAKNIQYF. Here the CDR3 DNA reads TGTGCCACCAGTGAAGGTGGGAGCGGCGCCAAAAACATTCAGTACTTC.

Written as DNA, the CDR3 is TGTGCCAGCAGCCAAACGGCTAGCGGGGGGAGAGATACGCAGTATTTT. As protein: CASSQTASGGRDTQYF. The chain recombines TRBV4-2 with TRBJ2-3; 11 bases map to TRBD2. V shed 2 bases and J 5 bases; nucleotides not matched to a gene: 6. Germline values: CDR1 LGHNA, CDR2 YNFKEQ. The CDR3 length is 16 residues.

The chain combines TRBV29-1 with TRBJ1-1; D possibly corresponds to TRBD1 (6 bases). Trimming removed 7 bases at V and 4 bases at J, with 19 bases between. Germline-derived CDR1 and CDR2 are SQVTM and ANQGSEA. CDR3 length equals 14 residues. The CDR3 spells CSADLGGAGTEAFF. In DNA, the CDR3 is TGCAGCGCCGACCTTGGGGGGGCCGGCACTGAAGCTTTCTTT.

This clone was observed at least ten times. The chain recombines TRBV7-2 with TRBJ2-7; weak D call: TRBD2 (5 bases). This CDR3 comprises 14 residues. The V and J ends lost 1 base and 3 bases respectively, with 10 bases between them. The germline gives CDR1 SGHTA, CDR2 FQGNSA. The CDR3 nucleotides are TGTGCCAGCAGCTTAGGACCACTAGGCTACGAGCAGTACTTC. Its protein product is CASSLGPLGYEQYF.

The CDR3 bases are TGTGCCAGTAGTCCCAGGGGGGGGACAGGGTATCAGCCCCAGCATTTT. Residues: CASSPRGGTGYQPQHF. The rearrangement joins TRBV19 to TRBJ1-5, with 9 bases fitting TRBD1. This CDR3 is built from 16 residues. Per germline, CDR1 LNHDA and CDR2 SQIVND (reference sequence). After removal of 5 bases from V and 5 bases from J, the junction contained 10 bases not matched to a gene. Filled out from reference TRBV19 and TRBJ1-5, the complete variable domain reads DGGITQSPKYLFRKEGQNVTLSCEQNLNHDAMYWYRQDPGQGLRLIYYSQIVNDFQKGDIAEGYSVSREKKESFPLTVTSAQKNPTAFYLCASSPRGGTGYQPQHFGDGTRLSIL.

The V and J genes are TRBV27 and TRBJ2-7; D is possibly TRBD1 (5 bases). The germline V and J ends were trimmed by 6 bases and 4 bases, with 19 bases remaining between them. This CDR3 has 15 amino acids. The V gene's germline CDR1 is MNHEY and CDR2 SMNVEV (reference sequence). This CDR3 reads CASSSILWGGYEQYF. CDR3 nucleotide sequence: TGTGCCAGCAGCTCGATCTTGTGGGGCGGATACGAGCAGTACTTC.

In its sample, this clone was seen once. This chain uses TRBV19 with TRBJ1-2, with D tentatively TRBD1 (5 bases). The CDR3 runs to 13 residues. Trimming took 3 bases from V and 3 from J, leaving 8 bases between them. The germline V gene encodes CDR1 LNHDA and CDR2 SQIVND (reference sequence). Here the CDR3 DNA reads TGTGCCAGTAGTATTGCAGGGTACTATGGCTACACCTTC. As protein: CASSIAGYYGYTF.

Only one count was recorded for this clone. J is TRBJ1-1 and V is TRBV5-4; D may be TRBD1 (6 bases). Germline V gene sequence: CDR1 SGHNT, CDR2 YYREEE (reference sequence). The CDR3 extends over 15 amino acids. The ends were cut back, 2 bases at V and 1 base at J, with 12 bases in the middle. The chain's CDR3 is CASSLDRRENTEAFF. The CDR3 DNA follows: TGTGCCAGCAGCTTAGACAGGCGAGAGAACACTGAAGCTTTCTTT.

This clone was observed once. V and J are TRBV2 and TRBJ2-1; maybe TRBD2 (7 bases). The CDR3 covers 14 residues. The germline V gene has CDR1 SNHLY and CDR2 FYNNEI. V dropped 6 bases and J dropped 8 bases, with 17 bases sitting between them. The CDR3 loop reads CASRKGGASDEQFF. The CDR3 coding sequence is TGTGCCAGCAGGAAGGGGGGGGCGAGCGATGAGCAGTTCTTC.

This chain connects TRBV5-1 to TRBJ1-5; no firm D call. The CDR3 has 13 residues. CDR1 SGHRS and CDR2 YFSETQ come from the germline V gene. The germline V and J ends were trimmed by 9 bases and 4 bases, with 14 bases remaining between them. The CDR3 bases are TGCGCCACCGGGGAGGGCCCGAATCAGCCCCAGCATTTT. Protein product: CATGEGPNQPQHF.

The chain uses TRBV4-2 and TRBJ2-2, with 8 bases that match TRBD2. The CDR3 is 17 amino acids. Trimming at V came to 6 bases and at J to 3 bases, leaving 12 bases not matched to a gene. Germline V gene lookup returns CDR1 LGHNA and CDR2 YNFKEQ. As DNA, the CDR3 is TGTGCCAGCAGTGATCCAAGCGGGCGGGAGGACACCGGGGAGCTGTTTTTT. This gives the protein CASSDPSGREDTGELFF.

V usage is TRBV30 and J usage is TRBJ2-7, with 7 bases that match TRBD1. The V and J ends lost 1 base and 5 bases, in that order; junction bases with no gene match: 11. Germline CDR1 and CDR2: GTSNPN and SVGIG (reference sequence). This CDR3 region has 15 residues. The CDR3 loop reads CAWSAGQAAGDEQYF. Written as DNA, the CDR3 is TGTGCCTGGAGTGCCGGACAGGCGGCCGGGGACGAGCAGTACTTC.

For the CDR3, the DNA is TGTGCCAGTAGTATCCAAGACAGAACTAGCAATCAGCCCCAGCATTTT. Protein: CASSIQDRTSNQPQHF. The rearrangement uses TRBV19 and TRBJ1-5; possibly TRBD1 for D (5 bases). In germline, CDR1 is LNHDA, CDR2 SQIVND (reference sequence). This CDR3 region has 16 residues. V lost 3 bases and J 0 bases, leaving 12 bases between the germline ends.

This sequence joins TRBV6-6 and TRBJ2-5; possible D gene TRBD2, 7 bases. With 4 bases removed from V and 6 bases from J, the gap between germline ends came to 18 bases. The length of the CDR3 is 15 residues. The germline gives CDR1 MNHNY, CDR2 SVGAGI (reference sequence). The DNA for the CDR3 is TGTGCCAGCAGTTCGGGGGGCGGAGGAGTAAAGACCCAGTACTTC. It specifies CASSSGGGGVKTQYF.